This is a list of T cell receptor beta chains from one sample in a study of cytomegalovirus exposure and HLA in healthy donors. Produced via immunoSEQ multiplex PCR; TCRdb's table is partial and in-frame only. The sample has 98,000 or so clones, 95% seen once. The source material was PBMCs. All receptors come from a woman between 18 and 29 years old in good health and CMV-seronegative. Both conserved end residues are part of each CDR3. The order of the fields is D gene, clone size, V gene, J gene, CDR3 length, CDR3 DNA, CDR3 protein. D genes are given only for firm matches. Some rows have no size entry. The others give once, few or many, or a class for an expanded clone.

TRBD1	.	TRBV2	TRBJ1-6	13	TGTGCCAGCAAGGGGGCTTACGACTCACCCCTCCACTTT	CASKGAYDSPLHF
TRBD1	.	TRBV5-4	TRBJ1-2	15	TGTGCCAGCAGCTTGGACAGGGGGCAGCTCTATGGCTACACCTTC	CASSLDRGQLYGYTF
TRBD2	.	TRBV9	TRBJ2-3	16	TGTGCCAGCAGCGTGGAAGCGGGGGAGAGGACAGATACGCAGTATTTT	CASSVEAGERTDTQYF
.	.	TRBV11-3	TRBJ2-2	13	TGTGCCAGCAGCGGGGCCGTCACCGGGGAGCTGTTTTTT	CASSGAVTGELFF
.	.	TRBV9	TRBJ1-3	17	TGTGCCAGCAGCGTAGAAGGGGGGGCGATTTCTGGAAACACCATATATTTT	CASSVEGGAISGNTIYF
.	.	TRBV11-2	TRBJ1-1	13	TGTGCCAGCAGCCTAACCGCGGACACTGAAGCTTTCTTT	CASSLTADTEAFF
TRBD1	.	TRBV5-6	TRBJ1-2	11	TGTGCCAGCAGGGCCGGGACAGCGCAGACCTTC	CASRAGTAQTF
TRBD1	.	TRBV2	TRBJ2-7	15	TGTGCCAGCAGTAGGGGACAGCCTAGCTCCTACGAGCAGTACTTC	CASSRGQPSSYEQYF
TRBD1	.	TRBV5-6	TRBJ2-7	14	TGTGCCAGCAAAAGTGGGGACAGGGCCTACGAGCAGTACTTC	CASKSGDRAYEQYF
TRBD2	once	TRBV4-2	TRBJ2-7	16	TGTGCCAGCAGCCAAGGTTCTAGCGGGGGGGGGAACGAGCAGTACTTC	CASSQGSSGGGNEQYF
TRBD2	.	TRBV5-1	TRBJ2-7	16	TGCGCCAGCAGCTCCGGGACTAGCGGGGGGGCCGGCGAGCAGTACTTC	CASSSGTSGGAGEQYF
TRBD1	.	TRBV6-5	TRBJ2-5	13	TGTGCCAGCAGGAGGACAGGCATAGAGACCCAGTACTTC	CASRRTGIETQYF
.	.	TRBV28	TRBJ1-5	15	TGTGCCAGCAGTTTAGACAACGATAGCAATCAGCCCCAGCATTTT	CASSLDNDSNQPQHF
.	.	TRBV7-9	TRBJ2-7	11	TGTGCCAGCAGCCCACTCTACGAGCAGTACTTC	CASSPLYEQYF
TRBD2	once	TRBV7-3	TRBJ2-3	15	TGTGCCAGCAGCCGACTAGCGGCGGTCACAGATACGCAGTATTTT	CASSRLAAVTDTQYF
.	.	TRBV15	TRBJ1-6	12	TGTGCCACCAGCAAGGAGAATTCACCCCTCCACTTT	CATSKENSPLHF
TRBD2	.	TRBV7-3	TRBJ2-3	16	TGTGCCAGCAGCTTAACACGCGGGGGGAGCACAGATACGCAGTATTTT	CASSLTRGGSTDTQYF
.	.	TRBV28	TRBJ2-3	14	TGTGCCAGCGGCCCCCTGTGGTCAGCAGATACGCAGTATTTT	CASGPLWSADTQYF
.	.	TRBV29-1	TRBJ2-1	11	TGCAGCGCAAGAACAGGCAATGAGCAGTTCTTC	CSARTGNEQFF
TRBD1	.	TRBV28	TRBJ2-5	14	TGTGCCAGCAGTTTAAGGGGGCGAGGGGAGACCCAGTACTTC	CASSLRGRGETQYF
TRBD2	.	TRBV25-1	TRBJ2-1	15	TGTGCCAGCAGACCTCTAGCGGGGAAGAACAATGAGCAGTTCTTC	CASRPLAGKNNEQFF
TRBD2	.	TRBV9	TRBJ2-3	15	TGTGCCAGCAGCGTAGCCGGACTAGACAGAGATACGCAGTATTTT	CASSVAGLDRDTQYF
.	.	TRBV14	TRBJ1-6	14	TGTGCCAGCAGTTGGGGCGGCCTGTATTCACCCCTCCACTTT	CASSWGGLYSPLHF
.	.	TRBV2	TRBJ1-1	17	TGTGCCAGCACTCGAAGGGGGGGACTTAGGGGAAACACTGAAGCTTTCTTT	CASTRRGGLRGNTEAFF
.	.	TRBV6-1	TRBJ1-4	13	TGTGCCAGCAGGACCCAGGGCTTGGAAAAACTGTTTTTT	CASRTQGLEKLFF
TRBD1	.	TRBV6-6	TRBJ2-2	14	TGTGCCAGCAGCCGGGGACAGGGTATAGGGGAGCTGTTTTTT	CASSRGQGIGELFF
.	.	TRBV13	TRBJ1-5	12	TGTGCCAGCCGCCAGGGTAATCAGCCCCAGCATTTT	CASRQGNQPQHF
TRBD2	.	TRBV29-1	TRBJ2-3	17	TGCAGCGTGGGGGGAACGGTTAGCGGGGAAAGCACAGATACGCAGTATTTT	CSVGGTVSGESTDTQYF
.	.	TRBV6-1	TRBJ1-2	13	TGTGCCAGCACTCGAACAGGGTACTATGGCTACACCTTC	CASTRTGYYGYTF
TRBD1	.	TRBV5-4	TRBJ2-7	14	TGTGCCAGCAGCTTTGCCGACAGGGGGTTCGAGCAGTACTTC	CASSFADRGFEQYF
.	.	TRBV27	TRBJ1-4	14	TGTGCCAGCAGTTTGGGCTCAACTAATGAAAAACTGTTTTTT	CASSLGSTNEKLFF
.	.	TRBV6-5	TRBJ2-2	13	TGTGCCAGCACCCCTCCGAACACCGGGGAGCTGTTTTTT	CASTPPNTGELFF
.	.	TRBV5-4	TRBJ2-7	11	TGTGCCAGCAGCTACGGGATTGAGCAGTACTTC	CASSYGIEQYF
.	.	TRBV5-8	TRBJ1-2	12	TGTGCCAGCAGCTTACAGGGATATGGCTACACCTTC	CASSLQGYGYTF
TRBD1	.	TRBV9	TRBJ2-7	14	TGTGCCAGCAGCGCCGGGACAGGGCCCTACGAGCAGTACTTC	CASSAGTGPYEQYF
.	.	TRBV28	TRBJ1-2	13	TGTGCCAGCACTGAAAAGGGGGAATATGGCTACACCTTC	CASTEKGEYGYTF
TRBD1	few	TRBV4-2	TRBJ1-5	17	TGTGCCAGCAGCCAAGTCATCGGTAACAGGGGGTATCAGCCCCAGCATTTT	CASSQVIGNRGYQPQHF
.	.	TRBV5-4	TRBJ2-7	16	TGTGCCAGCAGCTTGGGACCCACGGGGGGCAGGTACGAGCAGTACTTC	CASSLGPTGGRYEQYF
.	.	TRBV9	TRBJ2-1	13	TGTGCCAGCAGCGTGGGCCATTACAATGAGCAGTTCTTC	CASSVGHYNEQFF
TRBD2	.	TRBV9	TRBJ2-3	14	TGTGCCAGCAGCGTTGAGGTAGCGGGGGGCACGCAGTATTTT	CASSVEVAGGTQYF
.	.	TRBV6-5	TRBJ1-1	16	TGTGCCAGCAGTTACTACACAGTTCGCATGAACACTGAAGCTTTCTTT	CASSYYTVRMNTEAFF
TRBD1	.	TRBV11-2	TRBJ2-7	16	TGTGCCAGCAGCTACCGGGACAGGGGGCTCTCCTACGAGCAGTACTTC	CASSYRDRGLSYEQYF
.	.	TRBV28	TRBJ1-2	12	TGTGCCAGCAGTACCCAATACAGTGGCTACACCTTC	CASSTQYSGYTF
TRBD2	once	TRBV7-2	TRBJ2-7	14	TGTGCCAGCAGCAACAGCGGGGGGGGGAACGAGCAGTACTTC	CASSNSGGGNEQYF
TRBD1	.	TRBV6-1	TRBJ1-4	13	TGTGCCAGCACGAGGGACAGGGTTGGAAAACTGTTTTTT	CASTRDRVGKLFF
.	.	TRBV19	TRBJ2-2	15	TGTGCCAGTAATCGGAGGGGAGGGAACACCGGGGAGCTGTTTTTT	CASNRRGGNTGELFF
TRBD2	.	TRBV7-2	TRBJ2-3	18	TGTGCCAGCAGCTTAGGTGCGGGACTAGCGGGGGGCCGGGTTACGCAGTATTTT	CASSLGAGLAGGRVTQYF